This T cell receptor (beta chain) was found in a study of blood T cells in healthy people across ages (dated by TCRdb to between 2015 and 2017). Some background on the complete study: In model experiments, roughly one uniquely barcoded TCR beta cDNA molecule per two T cells was captured by template switching. To track age-related changes in TCR beta repertoire diversity, the study relied on deep sequencing normalized with unique cDNA molecular identifiers. Four age groups were formed from the donors: young (average around 15 years), middle-aged (less than 40), aged (62) and long-lived (more than 75). To avoid experimental bias, donors of different ages were randomly spread across the sequencing lanes. Using the same blood draw, the study looked at two additional independent replicas of 1 million unique cDNA reads for two donors, one aged 18 to 30 and the other aged 80 or older. What the study reported, not specific to this receptor: Donor CMV infection status was unknown, potentially confounding age-related changes in expanded clonotypes. Estimates of total diversity based on one million sequenced T cells were considered lower bounds and underestimates. The long-lived group showed more naive CD4+ T cells, fewer expanded clones and increased TCR diversity than the aged group, suggesting age selection. As age increased, observed TCR beta diversity per million T cells dropped in a roughly linear way, and a significant reduction was already evident by age 40. Because profiling used bulk unsorted PBMCs, naive and antigen-experienced compartments could not be compared conclusively. There was a strong correlation between observed TCR beta diversity and the percentage of naive T cells measured by flow cytometry.

The donors were roughly 39 Caucasian individuals from Russia, aged roughly 6 to 95 years, who were systemically healthy. Roughly 9 milliliters of peripheral blood were drawn from each donor into EDTA-treated Vacutainer tubes. Ficoll-Paque density-gradient centrifugation was used to isolate PBMCs, with at least 6.5 million obtained per sample. Trizol reagent was used to extract total RNA from PBMCs, with at least 6 micrograms per sample. For every donor, an aliquot of PBMCs went through flow cytometry to measure the percentages of naive CD45RAhigh/CD27high T cells. CDR1 and CDR2 (MNHNS, SASEGT) derive from the germline V gene. V is trimmed back by 4 bases and J by 1 base, and the junction contains 3 bases that no gene match accounts for. Measured from the cysteine to the phenylalanine, the CDR3 is 15 residues long. Only the CDR3 part of the read is kept: 45 bases, read in frame from the first base.

Receptor libraries were prepared by 5' RACE. This sample was sequenced with an Illumina HiSeq 2500. A second PCR of roughly 7 to 12 cycles was run with a J-beta primer mix and a sample-barcoded 5' primer. A unique molecular identifier was introduced onto each TCR beta cDNA molecule by a template-switch 5' adaptor carrying 12 random nucleotides. Each sample yielded at least 2.5 million CDR3-containing paired-end reads. First-strand cDNA was synthesized from all RNA with the Mint cDNA synthesis kit, primed by a TRBC-specific oligonucleotide. All cDNA was treated with uracil-DNA glycosylase and then went through a first 18-cycle PCR with the universal primers M1SS and BC2_uni_R. In the authors' own workflow: For normalization, 1 million high-quality reads, each with a distinct molecular identifier, were randomly selected from each sample. Instead of being binned into consensus sequences, reads with shared molecular identifiers were discarded. MiTCR, run with a Q25 quality threshold and the strictest error-elimination algorithm, handled CDR3 identification, clonotype clustering and error correction. A nonparametric unseen species model with Euler transformation was used to estimate a lower bound on total TCR beta diversity. TCRdb itself trimmed the public reads at Q25 with fastp, ran MiXCR and retained productive beta chains. Entries that share a CDR3 protein sequence are merged under the most common genes and DNA. The authors' filters were not applied to this entry. Present in this sample are 550,000 to 750,000 distinct CDR3 sequences, 20% to 25% of which were seen just once. The top ten hold more than 3% of the sample.

This clonotype was seen only a few times. Its antigen is currently not known. Base qualities were left out, and no much larger clone turns up one base away. The rearranged segments are TRBV6-1 and TRBJ2-7; TRBD2 agrees with 11 junctional bases. The sequence derives from a man between 70 and 80 years old in good health. Sequencing used blood. The DNA sequence reads TGTGCCAGCAGTGTAGCGGGAGGGAGTTCCTACGAGCAGTACTTC. This translates into CASSVAGGSSYEQYF.